Shown below are 30 T cell receptor beta chains from a single sample sequenced in a study of shared clonotypes between healthy human individuals. Measured with immunoSEQ multiplex PCR; TCRdb has only the in-frame clones, and not every one. Found here are 2 million to 2.5 million clones, roughly 93% of them singletons; the top ten hold around 0.4%. Specimen: naive CD4+ T cells from PBMCs. The subset here: CD45RA+ positively selected. These receptors were collected from a man younger than 30 in good health. Some clones in this sample may be carry-over from other donors' samples.

V gene TRBV29-1 combines with J gene TRBJ2-7; a weak D match, TRBD1 (6 bases). There are 14 residues in the CDR3. With 4 bases removed from V and 4 bases from J, the gap between germline ends came to 17 bases. Germline loops: CDR1 SQVTM, CDR2 ANQGSEA. The CDR3 DNA reads as TGCAGCGTTGGGGGGCCCGGGGCCCTATACGAGCAGTACTTC. It yields the protein CSVGGPGALYEQYF.

This chain links TRBV28 with TRBJ2-7; a possible D gene is TRBD2 (5 bases). V was clipped by 3 bases and J by 2 bases, with 17 bases between them. CDR1 MDHEN and CDR2 SYDVKM come from the germline V gene. This CDR3 contains 16 residues. The CDR3 is CASSFHLRVRTYEQYF. The CDR3 coding sequence is TGTGCCAGCAGTTTCCATCTGCGGGTGCGGACCTACGAGCAGTACTTC.

The chain is built from TRBV18 and TRBJ2-7; D gene ambiguous. Germline loops: CDR1 KGHSH, CDR2 LQKENI. This CDR3 spans 11 amino acids. With 2 bases removed from V and 7 bases from J, the gap between germline ends came to 6 bases. CDR3 DNA sequence: TGTGCCAGCTCACCAGGGGAAGAGCAGTACTTC. Amino acids: CASSPGEEQYF.

The CDR3 loop reads CAWSVLVPQETQYF. For the CDR3, the DNA is TGTGCCTGGAGTGTGTTGGTCCCCCAAGAGACCCAGTACTTC. The chain has TRBV30 and TRBJ2-5; D unresolved. CDR1 GTSNPN and CDR2 SVGIG come from the germline V gene (reference sequence). This CDR3 is 14 amino acids long. The V end was cut by 0 bases, the J end by 1 base, with 9 bases between.

Note on this clone: Other DNA sequences in this specimen translate into the identical CDR3. This chain connects TRBV5-1 to TRBJ2-3; TRBD2 agrees at 12 bases. Germline loops: CDR1 SGHRS, CDR2 YFSETQ. The CDR3 loop spans 15 amino acids. With 4 bases clipped from V and 5 bases from J, the junction kept 5 bases outside the gene matches. CDR3: CASSVGLAGGDTQYF. CDR3 coding DNA: TGCGCCAGCAGCGTGGGACTAGCGGGCGGAGATACGCAGTATTTT.

This chain uses TRBV6-1 with TRBJ1-1; D is unclear. The CDR3 loop spans 14 amino acids. V lost 4 bases and J 1 base, leaving 10 bases between the germline ends. Germline V gene lookup returns CDR1 MNHNS and CDR2 SASEGT. The CDR3 sequence is CASSVRQANTEAFF. DNA for the CDR3: TGTGCCAGCAGTGTCCGGCAGGCGAACACTGAAGCTTTCTTT.

This clone has only a few counts. The chain combines TRBV10-3 with TRBJ1-1; D is uncertain. Looked up from germline, CDR1 is ENHRY and CDR2 is SYGVKD. This CDR3 is built from 12 residues. V was trimmed by 0 bases and J by 8 bases, leaving 7 bases between them. This CDR3 is CAISESRLEAFF. The CDR3 coding sequence is TGTGCCATCAGTGAGTCGAGACTCGAAGCTTTCTTT.

V and J are TRBV5-1 and TRBJ2-1, with D maybe TRBD1 (6 bases). Germline CDR1 and CDR2: SGHRS and YFSETQ. The length of the CDR3 is 14 residues. The V and J ends lost 1 base and 9 bases respectively, with 14 bases between them. CDR3 nucleotides: TGCGCCAGCAGCTTGCTGGACAGTCGGGCTGAGCAGTTCTTC. Protein sequence: CASSLLDSRAEQFF. Based on the CDR3 plus reference TRBV5-1 and TRBJ2-1, the full variable domain is KAGVTQTPRYLIKTRGQQVTLSCSPISGHRSVSWYQQTPGQGLQFLFEYFSETQRNKGNFPGRFSGRQFSNSRSEMNVSTLELGDSALYLCASSLLDSRAEQFFGPGTRLTVL.

The gene calls are TRBV4-3 and TRBJ1-1; perhaps TRBD1 as D (5 bases). With 0 bases removed from V and 11 bases from J, the gap between germline ends came to 25 bases. Germline assignment: CDR1 LGHNA and CDR2 YSLEER. The CDR3 loop spans 17 amino acids. CDR3 DNA sequence: TGCGCCAGCAGCCAAGAAAAAGGGGCACCCGGGTGGGTTTGGGCTTTCTTT. Amino acids: CASSQEKGAPGWVWAFF.

The chain joins TRBV4-1 to TRBJ2-7; D is unclear. The CDR3 totals 15 residues. Trimming removed 3 bases from V and 4 bases from J, with 16 bases in between. Germline CDR1 and CDR2: MGHRA and YSYEKL. The CDR3 reads CASSQPRAGWYEQYF. CDR3 sequence (DNA): TGCGCCAGCAGCCAGCCACGGGCAGGATGGTACGAGCAGTACTTC.

The rearrangement joins TRBV7-9 to TRBJ2-3; TRBD2 matches 7 bases. Germline V lookup: CDR1 SEHNR, CDR2 FQNEAQ (reference sequence). The CDR3 has 15 amino acids. V shed 5 bases and J 1 base; nucleotides not matched to a gene: 6. The CDR3 DNA reads as TGTGCCAGCAGCCTGGGGGGGGGTCGCACAGATACGCAGTATTTT. Its protein is CASSLGGGRTDTQYF.

The rearrangement joins TRBV11-2 to TRBJ2-3; 7 nucleotides align to TRBD1. CDR3 length: 15 amino acids. Germline V CDR1 and CDR2: SGHAT, FQNNGV. Germline trimming cut 4 bases from V and 2 bases from J; bases unmatched to any gene: 6. CDR3 residues: CASSSRQGPTDTQYF. In DNA form, the CDR3 reads TGTGCCAGCAGCTCACGACAGGGTCCCACAGATACGCAGTATTTT.

This clone was picked up a small number of times. The chain uses TRBV7-9 and TRBJ1-1; a weak D match, TRBD1 (6 bases). The CDR3 totals 13 residues. Germline V gene lookup returns CDR1 SEHNR and CDR2 FQNEAQ (reference sequence). V gave up 5 bases and J gave up 7 bases, with 14 bases separating them. CDR3 DNA: TGTGCCAGCAGCGAAAAAGGGGGTCTTGAAGCTTTCTTT. It translates to CASSEKGGLEAFF.

The genes are TRBV7-2 and TRBJ2-1, with no clear D. V gave up 2 bases and J gave up 11 bases, with 10 bases separating them. CDR1 SGHTA and CDR2 FQGNSA come from the germline V gene. This CDR3 has 12 amino acids. In DNA, the CDR3 is TGTGCCAGCAGCTTAACGGCCCTAAAGCAGTTCTTC. This encodes CASSLTALKQFF.

V usage is TRBV7-2 and J usage is TRBJ2-1; 7 nucleotides align to TRBD2. The CDR3 runs 16 residues. After removal of 2 bases from V and 0 bases from J, the junction contained 4 bases not matched to a gene. Germline V gene sequence: CDR1 SGHTA, CDR2 FQGNSA. The chain's CDR3 is CASSLSSGSSYNEQFF. DNA of the CDR3: TGTGCCAGCAGCTTATCTAGCGGCAGCTCCTACAATGAGCAGTTCTTC.

The chain uses TRBV28 and TRBJ2-1; D uncertain. Trimming stripped 2 bases from V and 1 base from J, with 15 bases between. The germline V gene has CDR1 MDHEN and CDR2 SYDVKM. The CDR3 has 17 amino acids. CDR3 bases: TGTGCCAGCAGTTTAAACTGGGCCCTTGGATCCTACAATGAGCAGTTCTTC. Its protein is CASSLNWALGSYNEQFF.

The chain combines TRBV5-6 with TRBJ2-7; TRBD2 might be the D (6 bases). Germline V gene sequence: CDR1 SGHDT, CDR2 YYEEEE. The CDR3 is made up of 17 amino acids. Trimming took off 2 bases at V and 7 bases at J, with 25 bases between the two ends. In nucleotides, the CDR3 is TGTGCCAGCAGCTTCCCGACTCTCGCGGGAACCTCGGGGGAGCAGTACTTC. This encodes CASSFPTLAGTSGEQYF.

The chain combines TRBV2 with TRBJ2-1; 8 bases fit TRBD2. Germline CDR1 reads SNHLY; CDR2 reads FYNNEI. The CDR3 extends over 15 amino acids. V shed 5 bases and J 5 bases; nucleotides not matched to a gene: 8. Here the CDR3 reads CASSYSGRAHNEQFF. CDR3 DNA sequence: TGTGCCAGCAGTTACAGCGGGAGAGCCCACAATGAGCAGTTCTTC.

Notes on this clone: Different DNA sequences within this sample yield the same CDR3. The chain links TRBV2 to TRBJ1-1; D may be TRBD1 (6 bases). Germline V gene sequence: CDR1 SNHLY, CDR2 FYNNEI. The CDR3 spans 12 residues. Deletions cut 11 bases from V and 1 base from J, with 11 bases between. The CDR3 nucleotides are TGTGCCTCACGGGGGGCGAACACTGAAGCTTTCTTT. This codes for CASRGANTEAFF.

In regard to this clone: The same CDR3 also results from other DNA sequences found in this sample. The V call is TRBV5-1, the J call TRBJ2-5; 16 positions match TRBD2. Unmatched junction bases numbered 4, after V lost 4 bases and J lost 4 bases. Looked up from germline, CDR1 is SGHRS and CDR2 is YFSETQ. The CDR3 spans 16 residues. DNA of the CDR3: TGCGCCAGCAGCCCGGGACTAGCGGGAGGGAGAGAGACCCAGTACTTC. Its protein is CASSPGLAGGRETQYF. The full variable domain, with the rest looked up from reference TRBV5-1 and TRBJ2-5, is KAGVTQTPRYLIKTRGQQVTLSCSPISGHRSVSWYQQTPGQGLQFLFEYFSETQRNKGNFPGRFSGRQFSNSRSEMNVSTLELGDSALYLCASSPGLAGGRETQYFGPGTRLLVL.

The gene calls are TRBV2 and TRBJ1-4; D remains ambiguous. The CDR3 length is 12 residues. V gave up 8 bases and J gave up 7 bases, with 11 bases separating them. Per germline, CDR1 SNHLY and CDR2 FYNNEI. The CDR3 loop reads CASRRLGEKLFF. CDR3 sequence (DNA): TGTGCCAGCCGGAGACTGGGTGAAAAACTGTTTTTT.

The V gene is TRBV5-1, the J gene TRBJ2-7; 15 nucleotides align to TRBD2. Germline CDR1 is SGHRS and CDR2 is YFSETQ. The V gene end was trimmed by 5 bases and the J gene end by 1 base; junction bases not matched to a gene: 10. The CDR3 sequence is 18 residues long. In DNA form, the CDR3 reads TGCGCCAGCAGAAAGGGGGGACTAGCGGGAGGCAGTTCCTACGAGCAGTACTTC. Encoded protein: CASRKGGLAGGSSYEQYF.

This rearrangement joins TRBV27 to TRBJ1-2; 8 bases agree with TRBD1. This CDR3 has 16 residues. Looked up from germline, CDR1 is MNHEY and CDR2 is SMNVEV (reference sequence). V lost 6 bases to trimming and J lost 4 bases; unmatched junction nucleotides: 13. The CDR3 loop is CASSSGRSGGFYGYTF. The CDR3 DNA is TGTGCCAGCAGCTCGGGAAGGTCAGGGGGCTTCTATGGCTACACCTTC.

This chain links TRBV5-5 with TRBJ1-5, with D perhaps matching TRBD1 (6 bases). CDR1 is SGHKS and CDR2 is YYEKEE in the germline V gene (reference sequence). The germline V and J ends were trimmed by 3 bases and 5 bases, with 12 bases remaining between them. The CDR3 length is 14 residues. DNA of the CDR3: TGTGCCAGCAGCTCCTGGGGGGGCGATCAGCCCCAGCATTTT. Its translation is CASSSWGGDQPQHF.

This clone came up once. The rearrangement links TRBV6-6 to TRBJ1-6, with 7 bases fitting TRBD1. Germline CDR1 is MNHNY and CDR2 is SVGAGI (reference sequence). CDR3 length equals 16 residues. Trimming removed 5 bases from V and 4 bases from J; junction bases left unmatched: 8. The CDR3 DNA sequence: TGTGCCAGCAGTACAATTCGGACAGGTTATAATTCACCCCTCCACTTT. It is translated as CASSTIRTGYNSPLHF.

The V call is TRBV7-9, the J call TRBJ2-5, with 7 bases lining up with TRBD1. Germline-derived CDR1 and CDR2 are SEHNR and FQNEAQ (reference sequence). CDR3 length equals 17 residues. Unmatched junction bases numbered 20, after V lost 8 bases and J lost 5 bases. CDR3 amino acids: CASQFRGQPGPGETQYF. Written as DNA, the CDR3 is TGTGCCAGCCAGTTTAGGGGACAGCCGGGCCCTGGGGAGACCCAGTACTTC.

The rearrangement joins TRBV30 to TRBJ1-2; TRBD1 matches at 8 bases. Germline CDR1 GTSNPN, CDR2 SVGIG (reference sequence). The CDR3 loop spans 18 amino acids. Trimming took 4 bases from V and 2 from J; bases not matched to a gene: 18. This chain's CDR3 is CAWTLGQGGKTGNYGYTF. The DNA for the CDR3 is TGTGCCTGGACCCTAGGACAGGGCGGTAAGACGGGGAACTATGGCTACACCTTC.

The chain combines TRBV7-6 with TRBJ2-7; D remains ambiguous. The ends were cut back, 4 bases at V and 2 bases at J, with 18 bases in the middle. This CDR3 has 16 residues. CDR1 SGHVS and CDR2 FNYEAQ come from the germline V gene. The CDR3 nucleotides are TGTGCCAGCAGCTCCCACACCGGGTTACCAGCCTACGAGCAGTACTTC. Protein product: CASSSHTGLPAYEQYF.

This chain connects TRBV5-1 to TRBJ1-2; TRBD1 aligns across 9 bases. The CDR3 sequence is 15 residues long. The V and J ends lost 2 bases and 1 base, in that order; junction bases with no gene match: 3. CDR1 and CDR2 (germline): SGHRS, YFSETQ. CDR3 coding DNA: TGCGCCAGCAGCTTCCGGACAGGGGTTAACTATGGCTACACCTTC. Amino acids: CASSFRTGVNYGYTF.

The chain is built from TRBV23-1 and TRBJ1-5, with a tentative D call TRBD1 (5 bases). TRBV23-1 is an open reading frame, and its role is uncertain. Trimming removed 0 bases from V and 11 bases from J, with 17 bases in between. This CDR3 has 15 amino acids. CDR3 residues: CASSQSAGPCATQHF. The CDR3 nucleotides are TGCGCCAGCAGTCAATCGGCAGGGCCATGTGCGACCCAGCATTTT.